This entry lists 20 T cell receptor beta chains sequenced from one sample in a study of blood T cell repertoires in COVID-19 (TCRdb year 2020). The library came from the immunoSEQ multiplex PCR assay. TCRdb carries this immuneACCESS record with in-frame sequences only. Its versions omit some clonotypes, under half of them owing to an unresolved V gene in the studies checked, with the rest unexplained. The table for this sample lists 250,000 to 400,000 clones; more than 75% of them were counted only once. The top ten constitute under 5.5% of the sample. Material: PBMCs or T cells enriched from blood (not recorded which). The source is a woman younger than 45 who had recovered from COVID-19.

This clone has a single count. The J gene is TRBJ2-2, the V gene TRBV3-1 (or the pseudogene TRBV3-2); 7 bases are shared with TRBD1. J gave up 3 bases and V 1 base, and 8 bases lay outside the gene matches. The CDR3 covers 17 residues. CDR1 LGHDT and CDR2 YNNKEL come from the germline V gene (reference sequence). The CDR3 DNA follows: TGTGCCAGCAGCCAAGGAGGGGGCCCAAAATACACCGGGGAGCTGTTTTTT. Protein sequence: CASSQGGGPKYTGELFF.

This chain's CDR3 is CASSPFPRGGTGDTQYF. CDR3 in DNA: TGTGCCAGCAGCCCATTCCCCCGGGGGGGGACCGGGGATACGCAGTATTTT. The rearrangement uses TRBV5-4 and TRBJ2-3; 8 bases map to TRBD2. V shed 4 bases, J shed 6 bases, and the junction held 16 bases outside the gene matches. Germline lookup yields CDR1 SGHNT and CDR2 YYREEE (reference sequence). This CDR3 is built from 17 residues.

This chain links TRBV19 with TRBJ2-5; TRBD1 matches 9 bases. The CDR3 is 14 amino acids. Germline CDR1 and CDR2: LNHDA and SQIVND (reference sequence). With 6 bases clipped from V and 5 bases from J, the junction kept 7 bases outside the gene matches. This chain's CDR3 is CASSTDRGQETQYF. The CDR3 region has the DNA TGTGCCAGTAGCACGGACAGGGGCCAGGAGACCCAGTACTTC.

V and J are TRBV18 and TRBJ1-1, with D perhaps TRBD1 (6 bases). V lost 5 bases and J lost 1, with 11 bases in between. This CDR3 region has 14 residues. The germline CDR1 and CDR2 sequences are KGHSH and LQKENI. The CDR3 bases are TGTGCCAGCTCATCCCGACAGGAGAACACTGAAGCTTTCTTT. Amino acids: CASSSRQENTEAFF.

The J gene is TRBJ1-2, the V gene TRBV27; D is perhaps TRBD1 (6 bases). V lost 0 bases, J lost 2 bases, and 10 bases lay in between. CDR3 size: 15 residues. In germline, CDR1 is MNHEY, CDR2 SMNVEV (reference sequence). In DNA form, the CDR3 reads TGTGCCAGCAGTTTATCGTGGGGGACAAACTATGGCTACACCTTC. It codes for CASSLSWGTNYGYTF.

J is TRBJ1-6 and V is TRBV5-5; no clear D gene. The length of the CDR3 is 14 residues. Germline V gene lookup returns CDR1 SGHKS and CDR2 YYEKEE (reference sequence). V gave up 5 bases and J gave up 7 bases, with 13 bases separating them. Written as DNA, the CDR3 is TGTGCCAGCAGTCCGGGGTCAGAAAATTCACCCCTCCACTTT. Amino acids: CASSPGSENSPLHF.

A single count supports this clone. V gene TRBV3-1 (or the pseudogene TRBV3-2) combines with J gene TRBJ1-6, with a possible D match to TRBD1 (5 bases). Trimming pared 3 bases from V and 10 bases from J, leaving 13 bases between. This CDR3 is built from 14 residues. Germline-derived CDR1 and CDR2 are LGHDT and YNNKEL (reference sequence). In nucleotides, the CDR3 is TGTGCCAGCAGCCAGGCAGGGTCTGAATCACCCCTCCACTTT. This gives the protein CASSQAGSESPLHF.

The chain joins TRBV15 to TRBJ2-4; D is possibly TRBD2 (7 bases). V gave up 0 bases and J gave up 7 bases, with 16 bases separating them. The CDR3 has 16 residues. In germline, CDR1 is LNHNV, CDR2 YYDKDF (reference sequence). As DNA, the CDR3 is TGTGCCACCAGCAGAGAAACAGGGAGGGGTGATAACATTCAGTACTTC. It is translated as CATSRETGRGDNIQYF.

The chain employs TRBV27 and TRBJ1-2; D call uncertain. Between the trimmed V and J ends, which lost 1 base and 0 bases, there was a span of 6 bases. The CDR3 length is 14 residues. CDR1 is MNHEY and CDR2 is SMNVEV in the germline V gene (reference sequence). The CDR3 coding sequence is TGTGCCAGCAGTTTATACGGGGCTAACTATGGCTACACCTTC. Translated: CASSLYGANYGYTF.

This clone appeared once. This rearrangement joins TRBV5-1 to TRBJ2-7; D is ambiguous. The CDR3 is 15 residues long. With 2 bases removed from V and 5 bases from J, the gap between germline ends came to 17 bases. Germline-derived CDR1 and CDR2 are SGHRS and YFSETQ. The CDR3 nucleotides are TGCGCCAGCAGCTTTCTCAACTATACTACCCACGAGCAGTACTTC. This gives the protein CASSFLNYTTHEQYF.

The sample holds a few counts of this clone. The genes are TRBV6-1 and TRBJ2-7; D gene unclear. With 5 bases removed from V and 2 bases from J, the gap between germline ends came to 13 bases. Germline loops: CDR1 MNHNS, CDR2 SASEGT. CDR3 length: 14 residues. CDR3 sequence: CASSPPLRAYEQYF. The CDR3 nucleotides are TGTGCCAGCAGTCCCCCACTGAGAGCCTACGAGCAGTACTTC.

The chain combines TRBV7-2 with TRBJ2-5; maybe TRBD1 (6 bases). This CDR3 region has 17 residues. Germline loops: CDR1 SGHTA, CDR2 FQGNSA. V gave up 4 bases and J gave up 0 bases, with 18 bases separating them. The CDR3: CASSSSPGATYQETQYF. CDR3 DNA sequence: TGTGCCAGCAGCTCCTCTCCAGGGGCCACCTACCAAGAGACCCAGTACTTC. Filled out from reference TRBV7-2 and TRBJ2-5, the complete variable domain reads GAGVSQSPSNKVTEKGKDVELRCDPISGHTALYWYRQSLGQGLEFLIYFQGNSAPDKSGLPSDRFSAERTGGSVSTLTIQRTQQEDSAVYLCASSSSPGATYQETQYFGPGTRLLVL.

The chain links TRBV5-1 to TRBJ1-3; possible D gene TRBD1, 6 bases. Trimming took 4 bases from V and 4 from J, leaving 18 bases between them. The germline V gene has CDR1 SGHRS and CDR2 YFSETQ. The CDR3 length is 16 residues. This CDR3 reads CASSPQMGAIGNTIYF. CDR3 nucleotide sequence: TGCGCCAGCAGCCCTCAAATGGGGGCGATCGGAAACACCATATATTTT.

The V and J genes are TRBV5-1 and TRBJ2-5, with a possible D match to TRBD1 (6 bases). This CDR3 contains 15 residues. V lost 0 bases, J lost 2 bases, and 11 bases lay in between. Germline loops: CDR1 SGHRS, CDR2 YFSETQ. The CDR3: CASSLVPGVQETQYF. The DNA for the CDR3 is TGCGCCAGCAGCTTGGTGCCAGGGGTACAAGAGACCCAGTACTTC.

In DNA form, the CDR3 reads TGTGCCAGCAGCTTAGCCAGGGCCGTAGGTCAGCCCCAGCATTTT. As protein: CASSLARAVGQPQHF. V usage is TRBV7-8 and J usage is TRBJ1-5; tentatively, D is TRBD1 (5 bases). V lost 0 bases and J lost 6, with 12 bases in between. The CDR3 consists of 15 residues. Germline-derived CDR1 and CDR2 are SGHVS and FQNEAQ.

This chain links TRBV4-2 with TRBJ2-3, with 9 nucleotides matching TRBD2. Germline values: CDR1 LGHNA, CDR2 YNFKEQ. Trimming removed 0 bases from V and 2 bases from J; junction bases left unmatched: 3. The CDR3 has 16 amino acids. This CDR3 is CASSQERGGSTDTQYF. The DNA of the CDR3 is TGTGCCAGCAGCCAAGAGCGGGGGGGATCCACAGATACGCAGTATTTT.

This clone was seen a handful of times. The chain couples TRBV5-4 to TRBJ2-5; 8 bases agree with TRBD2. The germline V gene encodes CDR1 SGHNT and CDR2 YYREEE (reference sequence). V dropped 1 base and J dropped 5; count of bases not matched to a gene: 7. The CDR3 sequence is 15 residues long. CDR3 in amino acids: CASSLRERGSETQYF. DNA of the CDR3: TGTGCCAGCAGCTTGAGGGAGCGGGGGAGTGAGACCCAGTACTTC.

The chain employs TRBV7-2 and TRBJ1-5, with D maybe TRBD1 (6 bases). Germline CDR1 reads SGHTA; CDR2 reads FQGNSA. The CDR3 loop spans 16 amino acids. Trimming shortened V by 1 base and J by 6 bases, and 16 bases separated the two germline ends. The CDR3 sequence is CASSLVGTLNGQPQHF. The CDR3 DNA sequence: TGTGCCAGCAGCTTAGTCGGGACACTGAATGGTCAGCCCCAGCATTTT.

CDR3 protein: CASSRDPRTEDEKLFF. In DNA form, the CDR3 reads TGCGCCAGCAGCCGGGATCCCCGGACGGAGGATGAAAAACTGTTTTTT. The genes are TRBV4-3 and TRBJ1-4; no clear D gene. The CDR3 has 16 residues. The germline V gene has CDR1 LGHNA and CDR2 YSLEER. Trimming took off 4 bases at V and 6 bases at J, with 18 bases between the two ends.

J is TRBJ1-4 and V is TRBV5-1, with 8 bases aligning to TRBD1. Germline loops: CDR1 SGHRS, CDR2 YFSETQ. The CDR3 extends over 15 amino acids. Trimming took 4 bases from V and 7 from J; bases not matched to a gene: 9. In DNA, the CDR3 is TGCGCCAGCAGCCCGCTACAGGGGGGGAGTGAAAAACTGTTTTTT. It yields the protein CASSPLQGGSEKLFF.